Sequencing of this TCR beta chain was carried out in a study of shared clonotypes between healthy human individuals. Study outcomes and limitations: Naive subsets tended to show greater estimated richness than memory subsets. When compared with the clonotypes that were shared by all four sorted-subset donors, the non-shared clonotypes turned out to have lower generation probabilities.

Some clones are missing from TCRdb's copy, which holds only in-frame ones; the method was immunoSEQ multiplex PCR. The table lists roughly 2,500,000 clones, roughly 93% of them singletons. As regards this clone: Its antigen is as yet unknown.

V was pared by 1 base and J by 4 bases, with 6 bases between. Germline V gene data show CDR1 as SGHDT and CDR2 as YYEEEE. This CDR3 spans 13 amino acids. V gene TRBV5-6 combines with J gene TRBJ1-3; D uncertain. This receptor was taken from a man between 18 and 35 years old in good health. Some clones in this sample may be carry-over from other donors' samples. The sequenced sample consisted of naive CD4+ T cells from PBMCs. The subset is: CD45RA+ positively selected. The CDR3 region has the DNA TGTGCCAGCAGCTTGCGGGTAGGAAACACCATATATTTT. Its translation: CASSLRVGNTIYF.